A selection of T cell receptor beta chains follows, all from one sample in a study of blood T cell repertoires in COVID-19. Clones were sequenced by immunoSEQ multiplex PCR, and TCRdb holds only the in-frame ones, with some missing. The sample yields 220,000 or so clones, about 94% seen once. The sample comprised peripheral blood. Source of these receptors: a man between 60 and 70 years old with COVID-19, enrolled during active disease. Both conserved end residues are part of each CDR3. Fields, in order: V gene, J gene, CDR3 length, CDR3 protein.

V gene: TRBV27
J gene: TRBJ2-5
CDR3 length: 15
CDR3 protein: CASSPNRVRSETQYF

V gene: TRBV5-1
J gene: TRBJ2-5
CDR3 length: 15
CDR3 protein: CASSLLAGGLETQYF

V gene: TRBV9
J gene: TRBJ2-1
CDR3 length: 14
CDR3 protein: CASSVGTSGREQFF

V gene: TRBV27
J gene: TRBJ2-7
CDR3 length: 14
CDR3 protein: CASSIPQGVYEQYF

V gene: TRBV7-8
J gene: TRBJ2-5
CDR3 length: 17
CDR3 protein: CASSSPREGVVTETQYF

V gene: TRBV7-2
J gene: TRBJ1-2
CDR3 length: 16
CDR3 protein: CASSLAAQGGDYGYTF

V gene: TRBV4-2
J gene: TRBJ2-7
CDR3 length: 13
CDR3 protein: CASSQSYSYEQYF

V gene: TRBV27
J gene: TRBJ2-5
CDR3 length: 13
CDR3 protein: CASSSHGQETQYF

V gene: TRBV18
J gene: TRBJ1-1
CDR3 length: 15
CDR3 protein: CASSPGAIQNTEAFF

V gene: TRBV10-2
J gene: TRBJ1-1
CDR3 length: 15
CDR3 protein: CASRDTGILNTEAFF

V gene: TRBV11-2
J gene: TRBJ2-2
CDR3 length: 18
CDR3 protein: CASSLGTSGGADTGELFF

V gene: TRBV3-1/TRBV3-2
J gene: TRBJ1-5
CDR3 length: 13
CDR3 protein: CASSQDLTQPQHF

V gene: TRBV6-5
J gene: TRBJ2-1
CDR3 length: 13
CDR3 protein: CASTTASKIEQFF

V gene: TRBV11-3
J gene: TRBJ2-2
CDR3 length: 15
CDR3 protein: CASRTGGAGTGELFF

V gene: TRBV18
J gene: TRBJ2-1
CDR3 length: 17
CDR3 protein: CASSPPTSARSYNEQFF

V gene: TRBV30
J gene: TRBJ1-1
CDR3 length: 16
CDR3 protein: CAWTHRGARGRTEAFF

V gene: TRBV19
J gene: TRBJ2-1
CDR3 length: 14
CDR3 protein: CASRLGTGYNEQFF

V gene: TRBV3-1/TRBV3-2
J gene: TRBJ1-1
CDR3 length: 16
CDR3 protein: CASSQGHRPGNTEAFF

V gene: TRBV3-1/TRBV3-2
J gene: TRBJ2-3
CDR3 length: 13
CDR3 protein: CASRRATTDTQYF

V gene: TRBV19
J gene: TRBJ1-1
CDR3 length: 21
CDR3 protein: CASSRQSLSRSFARSLGEAFF

V gene: TRBV27
J gene: TRBJ1-6
CDR3 length: 15
CDR3 protein: CATSRGSSYNSPLHF

V gene: TRBV9
J gene: TRBJ2-7
CDR3 length: 17
CDR3 protein: CASSLGLAGSQGYEQYF

V gene: TRBV7-8
J gene: TRBJ1-4
CDR3 length: 16
CDR3 protein: CASSPGRRATNEKLFF

V gene: TRBV14
J gene: TRBJ2-7
CDR3 length: 13
CDR3 protein: CASGEGNTYEQYF